These 2 T cell receptor beta chains were sequenced from one sample in a study of T cell changes during pregnancy in multiple sclerosis. Measured with immunoSEQ multiplex PCR; TCRdb has only the in-frame clones, and not every one. The sample has some 55,000 clones, approximately 87% seen once; the top ten hold about 5.4%. Sequencing input: peripheral blood from another person, used as feeder cells. The receptors stem from a human donor whose cells served as feeder cells for cultures in a pregnancy study.

The rearrangement uses TRBV19 and TRBJ2-3, with 7 bases fitting TRBD2. The CDR3 totals 14 residues. Trimming at V came to 3 bases and at J to 4 bases, leaving 4 bases not matched to a gene. Germline assignment: CDR1 LNHDA and CDR2 SQIVND (reference sequence). The CDR3 region has the DNA TGTGCCAGTAGTATTCGGACTAGTGCAGATACGCAGTATTTT. The encoded protein is CASSIRTSADTQYF.

The chain combines TRBV4-1 with TRBJ2-7, with 11 bases fitting TRBD2. V lost 5 bases, J lost 4 bases, and 10 bases stayed unmatched. CDR1 is MGHRA and CDR2 is YSYEKL in the germline V gene. The CDR3 sequence is 16 residues long. The CDR3 DNA is TGCGCCAGCAGCTCCCGAACCGGGACTAGCGGATACGAGCAGTACTTC. This sequence encodes CASSSRTGTSGYEQYF.